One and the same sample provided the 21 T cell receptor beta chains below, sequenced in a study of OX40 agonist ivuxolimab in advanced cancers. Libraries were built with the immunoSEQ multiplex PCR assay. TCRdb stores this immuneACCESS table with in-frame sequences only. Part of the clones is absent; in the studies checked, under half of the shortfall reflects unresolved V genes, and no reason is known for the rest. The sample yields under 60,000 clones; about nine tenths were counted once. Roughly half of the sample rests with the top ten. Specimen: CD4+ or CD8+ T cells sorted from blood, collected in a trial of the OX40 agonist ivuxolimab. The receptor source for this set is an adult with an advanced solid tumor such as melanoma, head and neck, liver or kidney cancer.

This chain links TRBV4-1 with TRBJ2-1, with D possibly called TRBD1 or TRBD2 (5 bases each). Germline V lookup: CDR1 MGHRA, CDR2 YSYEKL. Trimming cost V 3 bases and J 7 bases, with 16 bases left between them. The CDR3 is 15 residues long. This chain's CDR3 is CASSQSVGAKNEQFF. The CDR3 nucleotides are TGCGCCAGCAGCCAGTCGGTCGGGGCGAAGAATGAGCAGTTCTTC.

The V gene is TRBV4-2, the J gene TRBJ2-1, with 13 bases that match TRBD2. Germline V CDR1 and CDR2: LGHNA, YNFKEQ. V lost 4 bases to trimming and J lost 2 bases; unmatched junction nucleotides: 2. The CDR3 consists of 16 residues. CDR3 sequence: CASSLGLAGAYNEQFF. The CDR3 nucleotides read TGTGCCAGCAGCCTAGGACTAGCGGGGGCCTACAATGAGCAGTTCTTC.

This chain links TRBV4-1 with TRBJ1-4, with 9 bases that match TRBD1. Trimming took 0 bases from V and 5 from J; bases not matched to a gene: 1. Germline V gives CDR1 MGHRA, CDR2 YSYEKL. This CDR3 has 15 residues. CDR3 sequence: CASSQDGTGNEKLFF. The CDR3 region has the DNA TGCGCCAGCAGCCAAGATGGGACAGGGAATGAAAAACTGTTTTTT.

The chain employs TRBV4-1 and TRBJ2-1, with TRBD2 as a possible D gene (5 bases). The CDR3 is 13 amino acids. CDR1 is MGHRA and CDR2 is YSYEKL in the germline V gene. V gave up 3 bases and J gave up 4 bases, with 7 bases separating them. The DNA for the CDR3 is TGCGCCAGCAGCCAGGGAGAGTACAATGAGCAGTTCTTC. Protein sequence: CASSQGEYNEQFF.

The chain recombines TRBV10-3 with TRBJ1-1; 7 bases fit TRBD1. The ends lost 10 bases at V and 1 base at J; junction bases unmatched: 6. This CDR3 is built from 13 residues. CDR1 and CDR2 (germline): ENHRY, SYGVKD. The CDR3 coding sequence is TGTGCCAGCGCCGGGACAGCGAACACTGAAGCTTTCTTT. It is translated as CASAGTANTEAFF.

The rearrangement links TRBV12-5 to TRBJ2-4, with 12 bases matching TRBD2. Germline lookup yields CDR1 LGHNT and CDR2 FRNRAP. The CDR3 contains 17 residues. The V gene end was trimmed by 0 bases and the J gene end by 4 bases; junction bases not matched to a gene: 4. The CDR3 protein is CASGLVLAGGTKNIQYF. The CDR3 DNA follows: TGTGCTAGTGGTTTGGTACTAGCGGGGGGAACTAAAAACATTCAGTACTTC.

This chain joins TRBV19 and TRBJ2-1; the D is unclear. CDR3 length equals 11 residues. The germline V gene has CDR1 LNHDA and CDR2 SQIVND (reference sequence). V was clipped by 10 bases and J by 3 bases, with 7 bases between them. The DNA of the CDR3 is TGTGCCACTGACAACTACAATGAGCAGTTCTTC. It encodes CATDNYNEQFF.

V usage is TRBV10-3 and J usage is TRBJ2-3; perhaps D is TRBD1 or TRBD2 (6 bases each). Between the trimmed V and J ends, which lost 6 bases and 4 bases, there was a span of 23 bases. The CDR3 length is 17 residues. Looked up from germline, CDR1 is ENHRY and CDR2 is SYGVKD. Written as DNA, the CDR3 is TGTGCCATCAGCGGAGGGGATCCTCAGGGGTTATCAGATACGCAGTATTTT. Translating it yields CAISGGDPQGLSDTQYF.

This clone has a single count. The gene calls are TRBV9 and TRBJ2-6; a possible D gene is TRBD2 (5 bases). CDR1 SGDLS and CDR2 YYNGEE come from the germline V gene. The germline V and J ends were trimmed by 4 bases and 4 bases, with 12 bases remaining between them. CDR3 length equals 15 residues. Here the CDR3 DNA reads TGTGCCAGCAGCCGACCTCCGGGAGGGGCCAACGTCCTGACTTTC. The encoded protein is CASSRPPGGANVLTF.

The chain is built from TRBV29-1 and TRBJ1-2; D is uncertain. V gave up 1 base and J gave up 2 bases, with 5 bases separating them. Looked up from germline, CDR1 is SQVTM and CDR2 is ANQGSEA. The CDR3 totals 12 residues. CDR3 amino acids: CSVEGRNYGYTF. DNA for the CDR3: TGCAGCGTTGAAGGGAGGAACTATGGCTACACCTTC. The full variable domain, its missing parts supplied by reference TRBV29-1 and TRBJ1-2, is SAVISQKPSRDICQRGTSLTIQCQVDSQVTMMFWYRQQPGQSLTLIATANQGSEATYESGFVIDKFPISRPNLTFSTLTVSNMSPEDSSIYLCSVEGRNYGYTFGSGTRLTVV.

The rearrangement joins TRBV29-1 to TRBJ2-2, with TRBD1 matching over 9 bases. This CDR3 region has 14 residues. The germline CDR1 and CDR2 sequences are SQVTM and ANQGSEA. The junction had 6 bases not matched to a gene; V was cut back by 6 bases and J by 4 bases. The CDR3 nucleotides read TGCAGCGTCCAGGGACAGGGACCCACCGGGGAGCTGTTTTTT. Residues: CSVQGQGPTGELFF.

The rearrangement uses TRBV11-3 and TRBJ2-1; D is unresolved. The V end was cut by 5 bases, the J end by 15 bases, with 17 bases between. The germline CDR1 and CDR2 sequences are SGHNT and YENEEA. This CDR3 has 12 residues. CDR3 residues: CASSLLESVAFF. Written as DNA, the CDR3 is TGTGCCAGCAGCCTATTAGAGTCTGTCGCGTTCTTC.

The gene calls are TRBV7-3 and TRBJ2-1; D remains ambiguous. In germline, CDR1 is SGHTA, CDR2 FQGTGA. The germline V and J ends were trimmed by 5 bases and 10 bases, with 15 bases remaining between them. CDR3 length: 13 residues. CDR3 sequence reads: CASSLTPSVEQFF. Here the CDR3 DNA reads TGTGCCAGCAGCCTTACCCCCTCGGTGGAGCAGTTCTTC. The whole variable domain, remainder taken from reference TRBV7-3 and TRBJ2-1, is GAGVSQTPSNKVTEKGKYVELRCDPISGHTALYWYRQSLGQGPEFLIYFQGTGAADDSGLPNDRFFAVRPEGSVSTLKIQRTERGDSAVYLCASSLTPSVEQFFGPGTRLTVL.

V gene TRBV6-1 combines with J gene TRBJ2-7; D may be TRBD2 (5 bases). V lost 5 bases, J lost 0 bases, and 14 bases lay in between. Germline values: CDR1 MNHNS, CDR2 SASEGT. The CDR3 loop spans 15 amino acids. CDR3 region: CASSIYAGDSYEQYF. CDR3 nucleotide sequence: TGTGCCAGCAGTATATACGCCGGGGACTCCTACGAGCAGTACTTC.

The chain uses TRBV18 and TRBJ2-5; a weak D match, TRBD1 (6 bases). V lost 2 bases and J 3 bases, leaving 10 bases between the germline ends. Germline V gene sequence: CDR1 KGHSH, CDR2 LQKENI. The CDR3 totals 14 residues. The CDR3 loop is CASSPNPGEETQYF. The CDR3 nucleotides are TGTGCCAGCTCACCAAATCCAGGGGAAGAGACCCAGTACTTC. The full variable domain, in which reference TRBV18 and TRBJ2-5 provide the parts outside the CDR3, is NAGVMQNPRHLVRRRGQEARLRCSPMKGHSHVYWYRQLPEEGLKFMVYLQKENIIDESGMPKERFSAEFPKEGPSILRIQQVVRGDSAAYFCASSPNPGEETQYFGPGTRLLVL.

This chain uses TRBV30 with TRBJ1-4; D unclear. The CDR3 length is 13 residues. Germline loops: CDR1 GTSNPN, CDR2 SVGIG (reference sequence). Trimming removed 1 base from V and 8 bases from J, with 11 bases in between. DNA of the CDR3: TGTGCCTGGAGTGAACAGACTGGAGAAAAACTGTTTTTT. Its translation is CAWSEQTGEKLFF.

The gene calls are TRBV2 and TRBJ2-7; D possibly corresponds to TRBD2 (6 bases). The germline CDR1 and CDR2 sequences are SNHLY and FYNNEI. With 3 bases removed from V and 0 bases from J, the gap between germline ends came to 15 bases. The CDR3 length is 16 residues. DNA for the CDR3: TGTGCCAGCAGTGATTGGTCCGCGGGAATCTCCTACGAGCAGTACTTC. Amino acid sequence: CASSDWSAGISYEQYF.

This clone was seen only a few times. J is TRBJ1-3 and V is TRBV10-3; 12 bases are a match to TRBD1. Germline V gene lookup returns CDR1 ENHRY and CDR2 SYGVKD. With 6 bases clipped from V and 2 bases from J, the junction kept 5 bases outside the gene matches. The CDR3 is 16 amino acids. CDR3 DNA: TGTGCCATCAGGCTGGGACAGGGGGCTACTGGAAACACCATATATTTT. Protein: CAIRLGQGATGNTIYF.

CDR3 in DNA: TGTGCCAGCAGCCGGACACGCTCCTACGAGCAGTACTTC. Protein product: CASSRTRSYEQYF. The V gene is TRBV5-5, the J gene TRBJ2-7; possibly TRBD1 for D (5 bases). V was shortened by 4 bases and J by 0 bases, with 8 bases between the two germline ends. The CDR3 covers 13 residues. CDR1 is SGHKS, CDR2 YYEKEE, per germline (reference sequence).

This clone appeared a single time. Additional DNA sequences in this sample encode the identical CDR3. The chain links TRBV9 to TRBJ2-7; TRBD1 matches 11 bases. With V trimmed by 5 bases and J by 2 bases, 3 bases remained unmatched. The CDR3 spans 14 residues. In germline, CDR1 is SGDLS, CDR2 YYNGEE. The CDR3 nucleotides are TGTGCCAGCAGTCCGGGACAGGGGGCCTACGAGCAGTACTTC. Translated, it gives CASSPGQGAYEQYF. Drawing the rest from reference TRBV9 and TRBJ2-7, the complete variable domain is DSGVTQTPKHLITATGQRVTLRCSPRSGDLSVYWYQQSLDQGLQFLIQYYNGEERAKGNILERFSAQQFPDLHSELNLSSLELGDSALYFCASSPGQGAYEQYFGPGTRLTVT.

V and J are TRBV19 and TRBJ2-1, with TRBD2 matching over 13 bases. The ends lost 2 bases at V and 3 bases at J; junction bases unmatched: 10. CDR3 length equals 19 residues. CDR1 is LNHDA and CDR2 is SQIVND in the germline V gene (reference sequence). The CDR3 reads CASSIYGLAGAEFYNEQFF. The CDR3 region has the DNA TGTGCCAGTAGTATATACGGACTAGCGGGAGCCGAGTTCTACAATGAGCAGTTCTTC.